This T cell receptor beta chain was documented in a study of blood T cell repertoires in COVID-19. This clone showed up just a few times. Trimming removed 1 base from V and 0 bases from J, with 8 bases in between. The CDR3 is made up of 16 amino acids. CDR1 SGHRS and CDR2 YFSETQ come from the germline V gene. Profiled with immunoSEQ multiplex PCR; TCRdb holds only in-frame clones, not every one. Of over 90,000 clones in the sample, around nine tenths are singletons; the top ten hold 2% to 2.5%. V is TRBV5-1 and J is TRBJ1-6; D gene unclear. This TCR derives from a man aged 50 to 60 with active COVID-19. Sequences were obtained from peripheral blood. The CDR3 sequence is CASSLRGGSYNSPLHF. Written as DNA, the CDR3 is TGCGCCAGCAGCTTGCGGGGTGGCTCCTATAATTCACCCCTCCACTTT.